This T cell receptor beta chain was profiled in a study of neurological immune-mediated disorders. The germline V gene encodes CDR1 MNHEY and CDR2 SVGAGI. V was cut by 6 bases and J by 4 bases, with 9 bases left in between. The CDR3 is made up of 13 amino acids. Study-wide points: HTLV-1-associated myelopathy displayed the greatest TCR clonal expansion, and multiple sclerosis exhibited the smallest, lower than that of healthy controls. The absence of shared CDR3 amino acid sequences among expanded clones across subjects suggests private repertoires in all groups.

A total of 2 million PBMCs stored at -80 degrees C provided the unsorted libraries. Synthesis of cDNA used 5'RACE (with 10-nucleotide random UMIs). TCRdb itself ran the 5' RACE reads through MiXCR, one entry per CDR3 protein. The data hold some 20,000 distinct CDR3 sequences, with 8.5% to 12% observed a single time. Judged by abundance, this clonotype is medium-sized. Its antigen is as yet unknown. Sequenced material: PBMCs. V and J are TRBV6-5 and TRBJ2-2; possibly TRBD1 for D (6 bases). The receptor was derived from a woman aged 55 to 70 with HTLV-1-associated myelopathy (HAM/TSP). The CDR3 loop is CASSLQGTGELFF. CDR3 DNA sequence: TGTGCCAGCAGCCTACAGGGCACCGGGGAGCTGTTTTTT.